This T cell receptor beta chain was identified during a study of shared clonotypes between healthy human individuals (TCRdb year 2020). Regarding the research as a whole: The cohort included a few men and a couple of women between 18 and 49 years of age. Each donor's leukapheresis produced roughly between roughly 0.9 and 8.9 billion PBMCs. Libraries were prepared and TCR repertoires were sequenced by different laboratories using diverse techniques, in order to increase sequencing depth and limit assay-specific biases. The study deeply sequenced blood TCR repertoires of about 5 healthy adults to estimate repertoire size and the extent of clonotype sharing between individuals. For each donor, CD4 naive and CD4 memory were each run on three plates, CD8 naive on two plates, and CD8 memory on one plate. The full study reports these points: Naive subsets generally had larger estimated clonotype richness than memory subsets. Based on pairwise subsampling, the degree of clonotype sharing among donors was expected to be affected by sequencing depth. Compared with non-shared clonotypes, clonotypes shared by all four sorted-subset donors had higher generation probabilities. Only blood was sampled, and tissue TCR repertoires likely differ from those in blood. About 4.5% of naive CD4, 3.5% of naive CD8, roughly 2.4% of memory CD4, and about 0.4% of memory CD8 clonotypes were shared across several donors. Even with the large sequencing depth, rarefaction of the sorted-subset datasets indicated that sequencing was incomplete. Because the study included a small number of donors, the genetic and exposure-history diversity represented was limited.

Healthy HIV-negative adults with no recently reported acute infections or vaccinations were included as donors. Every donor was a Caucasian adult residing in Nashville, Tennessee, USA. CD4+ T cells were enriched by magnetic negative selection; naive cells were then positively selected on CD45RA, and the negative fraction formed the memory subset. Blood was obtained by leukapheresis, after which PBMCs were separated by Ficoll-Histopaque density gradient centrifugation and cryopreserved in liquid nitrogen vapor phase. Purity and quantity of every magnetically sorted T cell population were checked by analytical flow cytometry. Genomic DNA was isolated from each sorted fraction and quantified by UV absorbance on a Nanodrop 2000c. The CDR3 starts with the cysteine, ends with the phenylalanine, and has 16 residues. CDR3 DNA only is kept here, 48 bases in frame from base 1. Taken from the germline V gene, the CDR1 and CDR2 loops are KGHSH and LQKENI. Trimming costs V 3 bases and J 7 bases, and their ends lie 21 bases apart.

Using the deep immunoSEQ assay, multiplex PCR amplified TCR CDR3 regions from genomic DNA. Extracted genomic DNA from each cell subset was distributed evenly across all wells of several immunoSEQ 96-well plates, and each plate was treated as a replicate. For sorted subsets, approximately 190 ng genomic DNA, equal to tens of thousands of T cell genomes, was loaded into each replicate PCR. The purified libraries were quantified using a Qubit 3.0 fluorometer, sized with a Bioanalyzer 2100, and then quantified again using the KAPA Library Quantification kit. A separate single-read 150-cycle Illumina NextSeq 550 flow cell was used to sequence each immunoSEQ 96-well plate. From the authors' description of their analysis: Because the immunoSEQ output included only junctional sequences and no quality scores, the filtering could not be the same as the filtering used for full-length reads. To assign V/J genes and CDR3, sequences were annotated using PyIR, a Python wrapper for IgBLAST v1.9, with IMGT germline references. Any read was removed if the V/J assignment was weak (E-value above 1e-6), the CDR3 was missing, or the read contained stop codons, out-of-frame junctions, or ambiguous translated residues. V3J clonotypes were defined as sequences sharing an identical inferred V gene, J gene, and CDR3 amino acid sequence. The percentage overlap between two repertoires was calculated by dividing the number of shared unique clonotypes by the size of the smaller repertoire. RTK rarefaction, the Chao1 estimator, and Recon v2.1 estimates of unobserved clonotypes were used to assess repertoire richness. Generation probabilities for all TCRbeta clonotypes obtained by the gDNA method from a handful of donors were computed using OLGA. TCRdb mirrors the immuneACCESS table, restricted to in-frame sequences. Some clones are absent from its copies; in checked studies, under half trace to an unresolved V gene, and the reason for the others is unknown. For V, J and clone size, that table is used; D and trimming come from the DNA. Across this sample there are under 200,000 clones, with 90% to 95% seen only once. 0.067% of the sample belongs to the ten largest clones.

Regarding this clone: No cognate antigen has been identified for it. Within one base of it there is no much larger clone, and no base qualities were kept.

Sequenced material: naive CD4+ T cells sorted from blood. In the paper's terms, the cell subset or site label means: CD45RA+ positively selected. The clonotype comes from a woman aged 25 to 45 in good health. The V and J segments used are TRBV18 and TRBJ1-2; a weak D assignment points to TRBD1 (6 bases agree). The DNA reads TGTGCCAGCTCACCGAACCCAGACAGGCGGGCGAGTGGCTACACCTTC. The resulting protein is CASSPNPDRRASGYTF.